Listed below are T cell receptor beta chains from one sample, sequenced in a study of cytomegalovirus exposure and HLA in healthy donors. Data came from immunoSEQ multiplex PCR; TCRdb stores just in-frame clones and leaves some out. Among about 210,000 clones, over 80% were seen once, and the ten largest hold 9.5% to 13%. Sequenced: PBMCs. These receptors all stem from a woman in her fifties or sixties in good health and CMV-seropositive. CDR3s include the opening cysteine and the closing phenylalanine or tryptophan. A D gene is named only where the DNA matches it firmly. Some rows mark clone size as missing; the rest say once, few, many or name a class of expanded clone.

>-|TRBJ1-6|TRBV5-1|15|TRBD1
CASSSTGTGLEPLHF
TGCGCCAGCAGCTCGACCGGGACAGGTCTGGAGCCCCTCCACTTT
>-|TRBJ1-5|TRBV28|15|-
CASSLSGGVNQPQHF
TGTGCCAGCAGTTTATCGGGGGGGGTGAATCAGCCCCAGCATTTT
>-|TRBJ1-1|TRBV5-1|15|-
CASSLSRGRNTEAFF
TGCGCCAGCAGCTTATCGCGGGGAAGGAACACTGAAGCTTTCTTT
>few|TRBJ2-7|TRBV6-5|14|TRBD1
CASSRDRALDEQYF
TGTGCCAGCAGCCGGGACAGGGCCCTCGACGAGCAGTACTTC
>-|TRBJ2-1|TRBV19|13|TRBD1
CAISRTGYNEQFF
TGTGCCATAAGCCGGACAGGGTACAATGAGCAGTTCTTC
>once|TRBJ1-1|TRBV7-2|16|-
CASSLNSGWVNTEAFF
TGTGCCAGCAGCTTAAATAGCGGGTGGGTGAACACTGAAGCTTTCTTT
>-|TRBJ2-2|TRBV4-1|16|TRBD2
CASSQASGHNTGELFF
TGTGCCAGCAGCCAAGCTAGCGGCCATAACACCGGGGAGCTGTTTTTT
>-|TRBJ1-4|TRBV18|16|TRBD1
CASATTRTGAREKLFF
TGTGCCAGCGCCACCACACGCACAGGGGCACGGGAAAAACTGTTTTTT
>-|TRBJ2-5|TRBV18|13|-
CASSRGEKETQYF
TGTGCCAGCTCACGGGGGGAGAAAGAGACCCAGTACTTC
>-|TRBJ2-3|TRBV29-1|14|-
CSVRVGDITDTQYF
TGCAGCGTTCGGGTTGGGGACATCACAGATACGCAGTATTTT
>-|TRBJ1-1|TRBV28|14|-
CASSLYDADTEAFF
TGTGCCAGCAGCCTTTATGACGCGGACACTGAAGCTTTCTTT
>-|TRBJ2-5|TRBV5-1|15|-
CASTSSGAREETQYF
TGCGCCAGCACCTCCTCCGGGGCCCGGGAGGAGACCCAGTACTTC
>-|TRBJ2-3|TRBV4-3|14|TRBD2
CASSDSGGADTQYF
TGCGCCAGCAGCGATAGCGGGGGGGCAGATACGCAGTATTTT
>-|TRBJ2-3|TRBV18|15|-
CASSPPSGYTDTQYF
TGTGCCAGCTCACCACCTAGCGGCTACACAGATACGCAGTATTTT
>-|TRBJ2-7|TRBV7-2|14|-
CASSPGASSYEQYF
TGTGCCAGCAGTCCAGGGGCCTCCTCCTACGAGCAGTACTTC
>-|TRBJ1-2|TRBV18|17|TRBD1
CASSPGTGGGSNYGYTF
TGTGCCAGCTCACCCGGGACAGGTGGGGGTTCTAACTATGGCTACACCTTC
>-|TRBJ1-1|TRBV19|14|TRBD1
CASSSGTGITEAFF
TGTGCCAGTAGCTCCGGGACAGGGATCACTGAAGCTTTCTTT
>few|TRBJ1-5|TRBV4-1|14|-
CASSQMGGNQPQHF
TGCGCCAGCAGCCAGATGGGGGGGAATCAGCCCCAGCATTTT
>-|TRBJ1-2|TRBV29-1|15|-
CSVPQGGLSGGGYTF
TGCAGCGTTCCCCAGGGAGGTCTGTCGGGGGGGGGCTACACCTTC
>-|TRBJ1-5|TRBV4-1|16|-
CASRRTVWDGNQPQHF
TGCGCCAGCAGACGGACAGTTTGGGATGGCAATCAGCCCCAGCATTTT
>-|TRBJ1-2|TRBV5-1|17|-
CASSPPTVRGKGYGYTF
TGCGCCAGCAGCCCCCCGACGGTCAGGGGTAAGGGCTATGGCTACACCTTC
>-|TRBJ2-7|TRBV5-6|13|-
CASNSLGDYEQYF
TGTGCCAGCAACTCATTAGGGGACTACGAGCAGTACTTC
>-|TRBJ2-5|TRBV5-1|14|TRBD2
CASSFLLGGETQYF
TGCGCCAGCAGCTTTCTCCTGGGGGGGGAGACCCAGTACTTC
>-|TRBJ1-1|TRBV6-5|14|-
CASSDSGGNTEAFF
TGTGCCAGCAGTGATTCGGGTGGGAACACTGAAGCTTTCTTT
>few|TRBJ2-3|TRBV7-2|13|-
CASSLPSTDTQYF
TGTGCCAGCAGCTTACCTTCTACAGATACGCAGTATTTT